The source of this T cell receptor (beta chain) is a study of blood T cell repertoires in COVID-19. At the level of the study: Sample material is recorded as cDNA or gDNA derived from T cells, B-cell-depleted T cells, or PBMCs.

Authors' methods: It was from reference gene primer amplification that nucleated cell counts were estimated. Using immunoSEQ multiplex PCR, the repertoire was profiled, and TCRdb retains in-frame clones only, with some absent. V and J calls and clone size follow that table, whereas D and trimming were derived from the DNA. Of 200,000 to 250,000 clones listed, approximately 78% are singletons. CDR3 length equals 14 residues. From germline, CDR1 is SGDLS and CDR2 YYNGEE. Trimming cost V 2 bases and J 1 base, with 9 bases left between them. This receptor was taken from a woman younger than 30 with acute or convalescent COVID-19. The sequencing input was peripheral blood. The rearrangement joins TRBV9 to TRBJ2-5, with TRBD2 as a possible D gene (6 bases). This chain's CDR3 is CASSVGGLQETQYF. CDR3 DNA: TGTGCCAGCAGCGTTGGGGGACTCCAAGAGACCCAGTACTTC.